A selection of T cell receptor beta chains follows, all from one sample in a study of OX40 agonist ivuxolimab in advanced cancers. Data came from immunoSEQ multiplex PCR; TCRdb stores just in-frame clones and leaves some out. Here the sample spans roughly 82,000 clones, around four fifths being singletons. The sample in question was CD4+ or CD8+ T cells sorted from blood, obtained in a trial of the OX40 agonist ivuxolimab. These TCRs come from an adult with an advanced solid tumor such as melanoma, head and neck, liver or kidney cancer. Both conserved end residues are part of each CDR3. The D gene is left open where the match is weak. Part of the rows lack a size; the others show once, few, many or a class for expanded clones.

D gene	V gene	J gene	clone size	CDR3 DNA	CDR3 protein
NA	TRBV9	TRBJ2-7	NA	TGTGCCAGCAGCCCTCGCTTCCTTTTGCGGGGGCGAACCTACGAGCAGTACTTC	CASSPRFLLRGRTYEQYF
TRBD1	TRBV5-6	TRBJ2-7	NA	TGTGCCAGCAGCTTCTCCGGGACAGGGCAGTACGAGCAGTACTTC	CASSFSGTGQYEQYF
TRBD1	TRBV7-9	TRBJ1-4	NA	TGTGCCAGCAGTCCCAGGGGGCGCGGAACTAATGAAAAACTGTTTTTT	CASSPRGRGTNEKLFF
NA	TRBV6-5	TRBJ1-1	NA	TGTGCCAGCAAGCCAGGAGTCATGAACACTGAAGCTTTCTTT	CASKPGVMNTEAFF
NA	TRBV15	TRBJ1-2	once	TGTGCCACCAGCAGAGAGGGAGAGGGGTCAAACTATGGCTACACCTTC	CATSREGEGSNYGYTF
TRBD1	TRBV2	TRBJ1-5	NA	TGTGCCAGCAGGCAGGGGGGGGGCAGTAGCAATCAGCCCCAGCATTTT	CASRQGGGSSNQPQHF
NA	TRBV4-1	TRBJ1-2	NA	TGCGCCAGCAGCCAAGCCCGGGCGTATGGCTACACCTTC	CASSQARAYGYTF
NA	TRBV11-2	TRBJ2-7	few	TGTGCCAGCACCCCCCAGTCCGGTAACTACGAGCAGTACTTC	CASTPQSGNYEQYF
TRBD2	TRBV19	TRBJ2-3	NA	TGTGCCAGTACCTCCTTAGCGGGGGGCACAGATACGCAGTATTTT	CASTSLAGGTDTQYF
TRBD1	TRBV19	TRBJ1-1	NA	TGTGCCAGTAGTGTCCGGGACAGGGTATGGACTGAAGCTTTCTTT	CASSVRDRVWTEAFF
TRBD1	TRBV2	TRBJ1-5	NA	TGTGCCAGCAGGGTAGGACAGGCTCCGAATCAGCCCCAGCATTTT	CASRVGQAPNQPQHF
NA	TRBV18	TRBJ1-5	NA	TGTGCCAGCTCACCACAGGGAAGTGATCAGCCCCAGCATTTT	CASSPQGSDQPQHF
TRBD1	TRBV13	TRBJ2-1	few	TGTGCCAGCAGCGATTGGACAGGCGGGCATGAGCAGTTCTTC	CASSDWTGGHEQFF
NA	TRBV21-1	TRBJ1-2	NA	TGTGCCAGCAGCTCTCCAGGGGGCTGTGGCTACACCTTC	CASSSPGGCGYTF
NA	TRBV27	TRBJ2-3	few	TGTGCCAGCAGTTTCGTGGGAACAGATACGCAGTATTTT	CASSFVGTDTQYF
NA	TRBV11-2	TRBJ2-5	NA	TGTGCCAGCAGGCCTACTCGGACGGGGTGGCAAGAGACCCAGTACTTC	CASRPTRTGWQETQYF
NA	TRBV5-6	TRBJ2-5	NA	TGTGCCAGCAGCTTGGTGGAGACCCAGTACTTC	CASSLVETQYF
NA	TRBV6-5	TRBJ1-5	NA	TGTGCCAGCAGTTACTCAGGGGGGGACAATCAGCCCCAGCATTTT	CASSYSGGDNQPQHF
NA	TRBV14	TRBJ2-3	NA	TGTGCCAGCAGCCAACAGGCGGGGGCAACAGATACGCAGTATTTT	CASSQQAGATDTQYF
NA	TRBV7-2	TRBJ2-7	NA	TGTGCCAGCAGATATCGGGACTCCGCGGCCAGCGAGCAGTACTTC	CASRYRDSAASEQYF
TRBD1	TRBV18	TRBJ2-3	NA	TGTGCCAGCTCACCACCGAGGGGACAGGGAGGTGCAGATACGCAGTATTTT	CASSPPRGQGGADTQYF
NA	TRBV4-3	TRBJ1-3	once	TGCGCCAGCAGCCAGAGCCCGGCGGTAGACTCTGGAAACACCATATATTTT	CASSQSPAVDSGNTIYF
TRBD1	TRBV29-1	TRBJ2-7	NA	TGCAGCGTCCAACCAGGGGGAGCAAAGGAGCAGTACTTC	CSVQPGGAKEQYF
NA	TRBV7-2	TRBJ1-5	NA	TGTGCCAGCAGCTCCCGAGGCGGCGATCAGCCCCAGCATTTT	CASSSRGGDQPQHF
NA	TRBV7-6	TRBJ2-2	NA	TGTGCCAGCAGCTTATTCAGGGGTGGTTCGGGCACCGGGGAGCTGTTTTTT	CASSLFRGGSGTGELFF
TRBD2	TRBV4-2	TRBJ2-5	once	TGTGCCAGCAGCCAAGACCGGGGGGGCAGGGAGACCCAGTACTTC	CASSQDRGGRETQYF
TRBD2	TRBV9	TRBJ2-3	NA	TGTGCCAGCAGCCCTAGACTAGCGGGCACAGATACGCAGTATTTT	CASSPRLAGTDTQYF
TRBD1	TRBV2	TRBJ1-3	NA	TGTGCCAGCAGTGCCTACGCCGGGACAGGGGTCACCATATATTTT	CASSAYAGTGVTIYF
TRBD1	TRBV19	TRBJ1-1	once	TGTGCCAGTAGCTCGACAGGGTCGAACACTGAAGCTTTCTTT	CASSSTGSNTEAFF
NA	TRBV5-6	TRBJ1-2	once	TGTGCCAGCAGCTTGGCAGCTAACTATGGCTACACCTTC	CASSLAANYGYTF
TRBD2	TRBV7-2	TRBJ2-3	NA	TGTGCCAGCAGCCTCACCCTCGGGGGGGCCGATACGCAGTATTTT	CASSLTLGGADTQYF
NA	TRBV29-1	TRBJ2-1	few	TGCAGCGTTGAAAATCCGAAGAAATACAATGAGCAGTTCTTC	CSVENPKKYNEQFF
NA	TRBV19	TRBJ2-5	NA	TGTGCCAGTACCGATGGAGTGACAAGGGATTCCCAGTACTTC	CASTDGVTRDSQYF
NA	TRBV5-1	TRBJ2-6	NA	TGCGCCAGCAGCTTAACAGGCTCCTCTGGGGCCAACGTCCTGACTTTC	CASSLTGSSGANVLTF
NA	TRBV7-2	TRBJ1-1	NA	TGTGCCAGCAGCTCGACAGGTCTGAACACTGAAGCTTTCTTT	CASSSTGLNTEAFF
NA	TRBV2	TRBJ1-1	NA	TGTGCCAGCAAGGCAGACATGAACACTGAAGCTTTCTTT	CASKADMNTEAFF
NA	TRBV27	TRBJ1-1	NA	TGTGCCAGCAGTTTAGACATGGTATCCGGGTCTGAAGCTTTCTTT	CASSLDMVSGSEAFF
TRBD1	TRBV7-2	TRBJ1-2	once	TGTGCCAGCAGCTTAGAGGGGACAGGGTCTTATGGCTACACCTTC	CASSLEGTGSYGYTF
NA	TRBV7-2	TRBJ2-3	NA	TGTGCCAGCAGCCTTAGCGCAGATACGCAGTATTTT	CASSLSADTQYF
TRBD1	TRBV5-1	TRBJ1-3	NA	TGCGCCAGCAGCCACGGACAGGGGGCTGGAAACACCATATATTTT	CASSHGQGAGNTIYF
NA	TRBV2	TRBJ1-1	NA	TGTGCCAGCAGGGGGTCGGGGGCTGAAGCTTTCTTT	CASRGSGAEAFF
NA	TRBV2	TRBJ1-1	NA	TGTGCCAGCAGTGGGACAGAGAGAGGTGGCACTGAAGCTTTCTTT	CASSGTERGGTEAFF
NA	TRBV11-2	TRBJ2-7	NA	TGTGCCAGCAGCTTAGAGCACCGGGGGGAGCAGTACTTC	CASSLEHRGEQYF
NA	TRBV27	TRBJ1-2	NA	TGTGCCAGCAGTTTCTCGCCAGGGATCTATGGCTACACCTTC	CASSFSPGIYGYTF
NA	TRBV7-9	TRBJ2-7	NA	TGTGCCAGCAGCCTAACCGGGACATCCCTCTCCTACGAGCAGTACTTC	CASSLTGTSLSYEQYF
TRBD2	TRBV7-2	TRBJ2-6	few	TGTGCCAGCAGCTTGGGGACTAGCGCTGGGGCCAACGTCCTGACTTTC	CASSLGTSAGANVLTF
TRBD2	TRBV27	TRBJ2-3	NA	TGTGCCAGCAGTTCCCTACTAGCGGGGGGGCCCCCAGATACGCAGTATTTT	CASSSLLAGGPPDTQYF
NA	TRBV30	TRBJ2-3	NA	TGTGCCTGGACCCCTGCACTAGGGCCAGATACGCAGTATTTT	CAWTPALGPDTQYF
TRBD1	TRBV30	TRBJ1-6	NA	TGTGCCTTGACGACAGGGGTCAATTCACCCCTCCACTTT	CALTTGVNSPLHF
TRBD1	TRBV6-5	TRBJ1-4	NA	TGTGCCAGCAGTTCGGGACAGGCGCAAGAAAAACTGTTTTTT	CASSSGQAQEKLFF
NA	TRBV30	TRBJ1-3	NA	TGTGCCTGGAGAAGCTCTGGAAACACCATATATTTT	CAWRSSGNTIYF
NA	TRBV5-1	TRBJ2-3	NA	TGCGCCAGCAGCTTGTCGTTCCAAGATACGCAGTATTTT	CASSLSFQDTQYF
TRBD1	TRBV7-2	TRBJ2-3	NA	TGTGCCAGCACCAGGGTTGGGGGACAGGATACGCAGTATTTT	CASTRVGGQDTQYF